The 7 T cell receptor beta chains given below trace back to one sample, sequenced in a study of blood T cell repertoires in COVID-19. The data were produced by immunoSEQ multiplex PCR, yet TCRdb's version contains in-frame clones alone and is incomplete. Among roughly 28,000 clones listed, roughly 87% were seen once. The sample was peripheral blood. The origin of the receptors is a human donor with acute or convalescent COVID-19. The donor label of this sample is uncertain.

J is TRBJ1-2 and V is TRBV6-1; the D gene is possibly TRBD1 (5 bases). The V gene lost 1 base and the J gene lost 5 bases, with 14 bases spanning the gap. Germline V gene data show CDR1 as MNHNS and CDR2 as SASEGT. The CDR3 spans 15 residues. As DNA, the CDR3 is TGTGCCAGCAGTGAAGGGGTTTCCAGGGCGTATGGCTACACCTTC. Translating gives CASSEGVSRAYGYTF.

This clone was observed a single time. This rearrangement joins TRBV2 to TRBJ1-4; 11 nucleotides agree with TRBD1. Per germline, CDR1 SNHLY and CDR2 FYNNEI. Trimming removed 7 bases from V and 8 bases from J; junction bases left unmatched: 9. The CDR3 has 15 amino acids. The CDR3 protein is CASIGQGAFREKLFF. CDR3 DNA: TGTGCCAGCATTGGACAGGGGGCGTTTCGGGAAAAACTGTTTTTT.

The gene calls are TRBV11-2 and TRBJ2-1; perhaps TRBD2 as D (5 bases). CDR3 size: 11 residues. Trimming stripped 6 bases from V and 8 bases from J, with 8 bases between. The germline V gene has CDR1 SGHAT and CDR2 FQNNGV. This CDR3 reads CASRRGHEQFF. DNA for the CDR3: TGTGCCAGCAGGCGAGGGCATGAGCAGTTCTTC.

The V gene is TRBV28, the J gene TRBJ2-2; possible D gene TRBD2, 5 bases. Germline values: CDR1 MDHEN, CDR2 SYDVKM. V was clipped by 7 bases and J by 6 bases, with 15 bases between them. This CDR3 spans 14 amino acids. The DNA of the CDR3 is TGTGCCAGCAATCCCGGAGGTATCGCCGGGGAGCTGTTTTTT. Translated, it gives CASNPGGIAGELFF.

This sequence joins TRBV19 and TRBJ1-4; maybe TRBD1 (6 bases). Germline V lookup: CDR1 LNHDA, CDR2 SQIVND (reference sequence). V lost 5 bases to trimming and J lost 8 bases, with 21 bases between them. The CDR3 is 16 residues long. The DNA for the CDR3 is TGTGCCAGTAGTGAAGATCATGGGGACATCGGGGAAAAACTGTTTTTT. This translates into CASSEDHGDIGEKLFF.

The V and J genes are TRBV6-5 and TRBJ1-2, with unresolved D. The CDR3 totals 13 residues. V dropped 2 bases and J dropped 10 bases, with 14 bases sitting between them. Germline CDR1 and CDR2: MNHEY and SVGAGI. The CDR3 nucleotides read TGTGCCAGCAGTTACGAGGCCCAAGGTCCCTACACCTTC. Protein product: CASSYEAQGPYTF.

V and J are TRBV19 and TRBJ2-1; TRBD1 agrees at 12 bases. Germline lookup yields CDR1 LNHDA and CDR2 SQIVND (reference sequence). This CDR3 is 17 amino acids long. J was trimmed by 5 bases and V by 3 bases; bases with no gene match: 8. The CDR3 is CASSILGGQGANNEQFF. The CDR3 DNA is TGTGCCAGTAGTATCCTTGGGGGACAGGGGGCAAACAATGAGCAGTTCTTC.